One sample yielded the 14 T cell receptor beta chains listed below, sequenced in a study of PD-1 blockade in classical Hodgkin lymphoma. Every one of the patients relapsed after autologous stem cell transplantation (brentuximab vedotin exposure was variable). Through magnetic negative selection, CD8+ T cells were separated from PBMCs that had been thawed. Sequencing used immunoSEQ multiplex PCR; TCRdb keeps in-frame clones, though not all of them. The table lists some 2,000 clones, 60% to 85% of them singletons. Sequencing was performed on CD8+ T cells from blood, taken at baseline. The receptors here all came from a human donor with classical Hodgkin lymphoma.

This clone was recorded a few times. This chain connects TRBV6-1 to TRBJ2-7; 7 bases line up with TRBD2. The germline gives CDR1 MNHNS, CDR2 SASEGT. The length of the CDR3 is 11 residues. CDR3 DNA: TGTGCGACCGGGACTATCTACGAGCAGTACTTC. Amino acid sequence: CATGTIYEQYF.

This chain joins TRBV7-9 and TRBJ2-1; D is ambiguous. CDR3 size: 15 residues. V was trimmed by 4 bases and J by 0 bases, leaving 10 bases between them. Germline V gene data show CDR1 as SEHNR and CDR2 as FQNEAQ (reference sequence). In DNA, the CDR3 is TGTGCCAGCAGCTATTCAGAGAGCTCCTACAATGAGCAGTTCTTC. Its protein product is CASSYSESSYNEQFF.

The chain uses TRBV5-5 and TRBJ1-2; the D is unclear. Trimming cost V 0 bases and J 3 bases, with 12 bases left between them. Germline assignment: CDR1 SGHKS and CDR2 YYEKEE (reference sequence). This CDR3 is 15 amino acids long. The CDR3: CASSLDLGAYYGYTF. The CDR3 DNA reads TGTGCCAGCAGCTTGGATCTGGGTGCCTACTATGGCTACACCTTC.

The chain has TRBV29-1 and TRBJ2-1, with TRBD2 identical over 12 bases. This CDR3 spans 15 amino acids. Germline assignment: CDR1 SQVTM and CDR2 ANQGSEA. With V trimmed by 4 bases and J by 6 bases, 7 bases remained unmatched. This CDR3 reads CSVGRPSGGANEQFF. CDR3 nucleotide sequence: TGCAGCGTTGGTCGTCCTAGCGGGGGGGCCAATGAGCAGTTCTTC.

CDR3 nucleotide sequence: TGCGCCAGCAACTTAGGCGGGGAGCTGTTTTTT. Protein product: CASNLGGELFF. The chain is built from TRBV5-1 and TRBJ2-2; D not resolved. Looked up from germline, CDR1 is SGHRS and CDR2 is YFSETQ. V lost 6 bases, J lost 7 bases, and 7 bases lay in between. This CDR3 has 11 residues.

The rearrangement joins TRBV9 to TRBJ1-2; D gene uncertain. The CDR3 runs 15 residues. CDR1 and CDR2 from the germline V gene are SGDLS and YYNGEE. V lost 0 bases and J lost 6, with 15 bases in between. CDR3: CASSVEEGLGNGYTF. DNA for the CDR3: TGTGCCAGCAGCGTAGAGGAGGGTTTGGGGAATGGCTACACCTTC.

The chain employs TRBV4-3 and TRBJ1-2, with a tentative D call TRBD1 (5 bases). V shed 0 bases and J shed 5 bases, with 13 bases lying between them. From germline, CDR1 is LGHNA and CDR2 YSLEER. The CDR3 spans 15 residues. The CDR3 loop is CASSQDRWGSYGYTF. The DNA of the CDR3 is TGCGCCAGCAGCCAAGATCGTTGGGGCTCGTATGGCTACACCTTC.

The gene calls are TRBV23-1 and TRBJ2-7; D possibly corresponds to TRBD1 (6 bases). TRBV23-1 has ORF status, its function being uncertain. The CDR3 is made up of 20 amino acids. Trimming stripped 2 bases from V and 1 base from J, with 27 bases between. This chain's CDR3 is CASSQQVAHRLQGWSYEQYV. The CDR3 DNA is TGCGCCAGCAGTCAACAAGTCGCTCACAGGCTACAGGGTTGGTCCTACGAGCAGTACGTC.

In nucleotides, the CDR3 is TGTGCCAGCAGTGACTCGGACAGGGTCAATGAGCAGTTCTTC. Translated: CASSDSDRVNEQFF. This chain uses TRBV6-4 with TRBJ2-1; TRBD1 agrees at 8 bases. Germline-derived CDR1 and CDR2 are MRHNA and SNTAGT. V dropped 0 bases and J dropped 6; count of bases not matched to a gene: 1. This CDR3 is built from 14 residues.

This chain uses TRBV19 with TRBJ2-1; 10 nucleotides align to TRBD2. The V gene's germline CDR1 is LNHDA and CDR2 SQIVND (reference sequence). Unmatched junction bases numbered 3, after V lost 3 bases and J lost 7 bases. The CDR3 covers 14 residues. The CDR3 DNA sequence: TGTGCCAGTAGTATGGCTAGCGGGAGTAATGAGCAGTTCTTC. This gives the protein CASSMASGSNEQFF.

V is TRBV5-1 and J is TRBJ2-4; D perhaps matches TRBD2 (5 bases). Germline V gene data show CDR1 as SGHRS and CDR2 as YFSETQ. The CDR3 runs to 15 residues. The V end was cut by 0 bases, the J end by 3 bases, with 10 bases between. The CDR3 region has the DNA TGCGCCAGCAGCTTGGATCCGGGGAGCAAAAACATTCAGTACTTC. Its protein product is CASSLDPGSKNIQYF.

This chain links TRBV7-8 with TRBJ2-7, with TRBD1 matching over 7 bases. The V gene's germline CDR1 is SGHVS and CDR2 FQNEAQ. V shed 4 bases, J shed 1 base, and the junction held 16 bases outside the gene matches. CDR3 length equals 18 residues. The DNA for the CDR3 is TGTGCCAGCAGCTCGCCACCATTCGCCGGGACAGATTCCTACGAGCAGTACTTC. Amino acids: CASSSPPFAGTDSYEQYF.

V and J are TRBV25-1 and TRBJ2-6; D uncertain. Germline CDR1 MGHDK, CDR2 SYGVNS. The CDR3 has 18 amino acids. V shed 0 bases and J shed 2 bases, with 14 bases lying between them. CDR3 sequence (DNA): TGTGCCAGCAGTGAATATCTAAAAACAGAGGCTGGGGCCAACGTCCTGACTTTC. Amino acids: CASSEYLKTEAGANVLTF.

The rearrangement joins TRBV14 to TRBJ2-1; TRBD2 matches 10 bases. V dropped 3 bases and J dropped 4; count of bases not matched to a gene: 3. CDR1 and CDR2 (germline): SGHDN, FVKESK. This CDR3 contains 15 residues. The CDR3 reads CASSHLAGDYNEQFF. The CDR3 DNA follows: TGTGCCAGCAGCCATCTAGCGGGGGATTACAATGAGCAGTTCTTC.